The clone carrying this T cell receptor (beta chain) was recorded a few times. Its specificity is unknown. These data originate in a study of T cell repertoires in cytomegalovirus infection. Turning to the study itself: Public TCR beta signatures provided an indication of both CMV infection and a matching HLA type. Overall study results and limits: In two of eight donors, the top clonotype was HLA-C-restricted CMV-specific. CMV carriers having the relevant HLA were flagged by cumulative public TCR beta family frequency.

TCRdb redid the calling of the reads with MiXCR, one entry per CDR3 protein. The sample shows 200,000 or so distinct CDR3 sequences, roughly 28% of them seen only once. J gave up 5 bases and V 0 bases, and 3 bases lay outside the gene matches. CDR3 length: 14 residues. Germline V CDR1 and CDR2: SGDLS, YYNGEE. Sequenced input: PBMCs. The sequence was obtained from a human donor in good health (CMV status not recorded). Some clones in this sample may be carry-over from other donors' samples. The chain employs TRBV9 and TRBJ1-1; 8 nucleotides match TRBD1. CDR3 in amino acids: CASSVVQGATEAFF. The CDR3 nucleotides are TGTGCCAGCAGCGTAGTTCAGGGGGCGACTGAAGCTTTCTTT. The whole variable domain, filled in from reference TRBV9 and TRBJ1-1, reads DSGVTQTPKHLITATGQRVTLRCSPRSGDLSVYWYQQSLDQGLQFLIQYYNGEERAKGNILERFSAQQFPDLHSELNLSSLELGDSALYFCASSVVQGATEAFFGQGTRLTVV.